This T cell receptor (beta chain) was found in a study of cytomegalovirus exposure and HLA in healthy donors. Study context: Samples from HLA-typed donors yielded about 85 million unique TCRs in an early data release.

On this clone: Its antigen is undetermined.

This CDR3 has 16 residues. Germline values: CDR1 SGHRS, CDR2 YFSETQ. Trimming removed 7 bases at V and 0 bases at J, with 16 bases between. Study results and caveats: One later analysis reportedly identified an Asian-associated ancestry cluster that showed fewer N-insertions than the approximately 600-donor mean. CMV serostatus was the sole immune exposure information available.

13 Jbeta primers and 60 Vbeta primers were used for the PCR. TCRdb's table, derived via immunoSEQ multiplex PCR, lists solely in-frame clones and lacks some. The sample contains about 160,000 clones, 76% of which appear only once. Sequenced input: PBMCs. This TCR came from a man aged 55 to 70 in good health and CMV-seronegative. The chain couples TRBV5-1 to TRBJ1-4; TRBD1 might be the D (6 bases). In DNA, the CDR3 is TGCGCCAGCTGTCCTGGACAGACTGCAACTAATGAAAAACTGTTTTTT. Translation gives CASCPGQTATNEKLFF.